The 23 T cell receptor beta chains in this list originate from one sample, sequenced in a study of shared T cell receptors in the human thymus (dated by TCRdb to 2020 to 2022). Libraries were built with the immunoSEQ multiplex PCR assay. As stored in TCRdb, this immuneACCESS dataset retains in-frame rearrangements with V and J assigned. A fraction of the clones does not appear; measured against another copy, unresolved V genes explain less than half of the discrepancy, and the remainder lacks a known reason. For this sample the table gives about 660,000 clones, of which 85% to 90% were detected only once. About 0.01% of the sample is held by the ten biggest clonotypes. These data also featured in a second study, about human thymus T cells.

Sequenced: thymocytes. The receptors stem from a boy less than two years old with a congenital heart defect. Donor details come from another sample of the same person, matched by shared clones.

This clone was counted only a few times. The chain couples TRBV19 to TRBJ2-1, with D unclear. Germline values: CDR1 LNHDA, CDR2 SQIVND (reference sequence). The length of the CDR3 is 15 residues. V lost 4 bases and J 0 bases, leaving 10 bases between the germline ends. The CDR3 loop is CASSKLWSSYNEQFF. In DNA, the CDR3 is TGTGCCAGTAGTAAGTTATGGAGCTCCTACAATGAGCAGTTCTTC.

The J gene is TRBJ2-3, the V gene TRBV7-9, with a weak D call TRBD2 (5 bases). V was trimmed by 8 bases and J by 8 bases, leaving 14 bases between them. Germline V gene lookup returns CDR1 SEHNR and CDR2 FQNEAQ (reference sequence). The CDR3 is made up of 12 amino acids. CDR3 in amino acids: CASAAETGTQYF. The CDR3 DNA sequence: TGTGCCAGCGCAGCGGAAACGGGTACGCAGTATTTT.

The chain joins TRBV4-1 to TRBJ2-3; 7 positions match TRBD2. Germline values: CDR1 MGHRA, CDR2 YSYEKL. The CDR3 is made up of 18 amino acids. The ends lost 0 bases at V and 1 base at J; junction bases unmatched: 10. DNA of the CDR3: TGCGCCAGCAGCCAAGATCTGGCTCGACGGGGGGGCACAGATACGCAGTATTTT. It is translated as CASSQDLARRGGTDTQYF.

The CDR3 loop is CSVEIDRGGYGYTF. The DNA of the CDR3 is TGCAGCGTTGAAATCGACAGGGGGGGCTATGGCTACACCTTC. The chain couples TRBV29-1 to TRBJ1-2; 9 bases align to TRBD1. J was trimmed by 4 bases and V by 2 bases; bases with no gene match: 5. CDR3 length equals 14 residues. In germline, CDR1 is SQVTM, CDR2 ANQGSEA.

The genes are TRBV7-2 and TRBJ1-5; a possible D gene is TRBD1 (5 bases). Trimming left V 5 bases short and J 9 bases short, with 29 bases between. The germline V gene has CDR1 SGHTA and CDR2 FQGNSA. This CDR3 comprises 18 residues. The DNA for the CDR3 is TGTGCCAGCAGCCAGACGGCCGACAGTCGCGACGTCCGCGGGCCCCAGCATTTT. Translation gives CASSQTADSRDVRGPQHF.

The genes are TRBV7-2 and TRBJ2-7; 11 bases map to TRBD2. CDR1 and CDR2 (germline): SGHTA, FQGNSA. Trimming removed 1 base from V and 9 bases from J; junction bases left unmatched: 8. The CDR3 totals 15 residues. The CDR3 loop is CASSLGGTSGGGQYF. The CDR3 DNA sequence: TGTGCCAGCAGCTTAGGTGGGACTAGCGGAGGCGGGCAGTACTTC. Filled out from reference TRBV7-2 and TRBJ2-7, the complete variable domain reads GAGVSQSPSNKVTEKGKDVELRCDPISGHTALYWYRQSLGQGLEFLIYFQGNSAPDKSGLPSDRFSAERTGGSVSTLTIQRTQQEDSAVYLCASSLGGTSGGGQYFGPGTRLTVT.

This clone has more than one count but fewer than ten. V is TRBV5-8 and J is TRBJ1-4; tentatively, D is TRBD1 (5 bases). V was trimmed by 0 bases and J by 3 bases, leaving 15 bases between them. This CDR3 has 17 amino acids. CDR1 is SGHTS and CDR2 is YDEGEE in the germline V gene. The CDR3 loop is CASSLGQTPGANEKLFF. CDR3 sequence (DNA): TGTGCCAGCAGCTTGGGACAGACCCCTGGGGCTAATGAAAAACTGTTTTTT.

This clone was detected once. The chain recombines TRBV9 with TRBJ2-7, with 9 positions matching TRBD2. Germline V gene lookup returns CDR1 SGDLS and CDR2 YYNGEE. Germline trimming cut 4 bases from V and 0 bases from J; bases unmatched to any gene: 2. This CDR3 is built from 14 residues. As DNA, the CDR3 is TGTGCCAGCAGCCCAGCGGGAGGCTCCTACGAGCAGTACTTC. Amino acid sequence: CASSPAGGSYEQYF.

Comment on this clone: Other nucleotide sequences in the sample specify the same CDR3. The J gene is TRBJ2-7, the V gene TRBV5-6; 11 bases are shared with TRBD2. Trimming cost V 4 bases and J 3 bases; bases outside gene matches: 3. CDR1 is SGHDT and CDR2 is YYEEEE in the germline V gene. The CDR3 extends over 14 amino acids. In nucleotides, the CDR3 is TGTGCCAGCAGCCCGGGACTAGCGGACTACGAGCAGTACTTC. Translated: CASSPGLADYEQYF.

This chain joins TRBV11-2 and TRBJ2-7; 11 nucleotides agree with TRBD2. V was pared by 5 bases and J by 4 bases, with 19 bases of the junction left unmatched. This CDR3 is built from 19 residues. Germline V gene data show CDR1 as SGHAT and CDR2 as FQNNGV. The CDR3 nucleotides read TGTGCCAGCAGCACCAGGGGACTAGCGGCGAGGTCGCGGGGATACGAGCAGTACTTC. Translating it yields CASSTRGLAARSRGYEQYF.

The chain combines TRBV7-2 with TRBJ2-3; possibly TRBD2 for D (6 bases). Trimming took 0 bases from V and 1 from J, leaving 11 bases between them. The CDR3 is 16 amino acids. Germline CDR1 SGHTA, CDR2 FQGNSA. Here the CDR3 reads CASSLAGGGGTDTQYF. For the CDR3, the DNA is TGTGCCAGCAGCTTAGCGGGGGGTGGAGGCACAGATACGCAGTATTTT.

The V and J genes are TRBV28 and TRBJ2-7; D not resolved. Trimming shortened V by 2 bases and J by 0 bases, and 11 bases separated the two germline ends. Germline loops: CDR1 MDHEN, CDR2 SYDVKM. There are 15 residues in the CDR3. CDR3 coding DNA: TGTGCCAGCAGTTTACTCCCTCCCTTCTCCTACGAGCAGTACTTC. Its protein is CASSLLPPFSYEQYF.

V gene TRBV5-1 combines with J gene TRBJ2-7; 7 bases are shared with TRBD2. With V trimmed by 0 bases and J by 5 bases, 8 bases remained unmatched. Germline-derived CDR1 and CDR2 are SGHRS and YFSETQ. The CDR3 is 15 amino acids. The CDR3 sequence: CASSLAGEGGNEQYF. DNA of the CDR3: TGCGCCAGCAGCTTGGCCGGGGAGGGCGGGAACGAGCAGTACTTC.

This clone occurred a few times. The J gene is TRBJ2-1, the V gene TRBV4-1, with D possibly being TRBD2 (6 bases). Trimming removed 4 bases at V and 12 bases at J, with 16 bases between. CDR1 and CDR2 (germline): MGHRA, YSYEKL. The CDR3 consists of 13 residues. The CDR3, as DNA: TGCGCCAGCAGCCCCTCAGGGAGGTCGGGGCAGTTCTTC. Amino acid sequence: CASSPSGRSGQFF.

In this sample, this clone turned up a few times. The CDR3: CASSLGTSGSYEQFF. CDR3 nucleotide sequence: TGCGCCAGCAGCTTGGGGACTAGCGGGAGCTATGAGCAGTTCTTC. The V and J genes are TRBV5-1 and TRBJ2-1, with 13 bases identical to TRBD2. The V gene end was trimmed by 0 bases and the J gene end by 8 bases; junction bases not matched to a gene: 2. The CDR3 totals 15 residues. Germline V gene data show CDR1 as SGHRS and CDR2 as YFSETQ.

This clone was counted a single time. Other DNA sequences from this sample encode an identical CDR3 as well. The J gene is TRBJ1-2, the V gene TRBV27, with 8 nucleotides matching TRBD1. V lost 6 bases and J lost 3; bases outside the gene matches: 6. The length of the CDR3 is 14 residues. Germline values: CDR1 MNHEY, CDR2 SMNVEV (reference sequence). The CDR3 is CASSPPGGDYGYTF. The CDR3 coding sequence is TGTGCCAGCAGCCCACCAGGGGGCGACTATGGCTACACCTTC.

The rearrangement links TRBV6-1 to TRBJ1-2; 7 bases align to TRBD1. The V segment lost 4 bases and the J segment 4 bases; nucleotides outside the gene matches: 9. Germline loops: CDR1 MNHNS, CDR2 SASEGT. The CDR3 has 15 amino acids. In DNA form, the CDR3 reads TGTGCCAGCAGTGTCCTCCGGGACAGTTCCTATGGCTACACCTTC. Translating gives CASSVLRDSSYGYTF.

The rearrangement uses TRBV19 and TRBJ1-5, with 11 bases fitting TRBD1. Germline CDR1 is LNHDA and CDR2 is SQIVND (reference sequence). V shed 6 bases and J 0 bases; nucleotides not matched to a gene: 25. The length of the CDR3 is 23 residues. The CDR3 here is CASSSDRGPKYWGQHYSNQPQHF. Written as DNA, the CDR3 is TGTGCCAGTAGCTCGGACAGGGGGCCCAAATATTGGGGCCAGCACTATAGCAATCAGCCCCAGCATTTT.

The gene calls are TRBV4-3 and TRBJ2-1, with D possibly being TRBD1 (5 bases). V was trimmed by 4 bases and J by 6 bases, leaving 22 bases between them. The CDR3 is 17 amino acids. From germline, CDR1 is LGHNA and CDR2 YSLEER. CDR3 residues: CASSPSRWGPVGNEQFF. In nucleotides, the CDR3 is TGCGCCAGCAGCCCCTCCCGGTGGGGCCCGGTGGGCAATGAGCAGTTCTTC.

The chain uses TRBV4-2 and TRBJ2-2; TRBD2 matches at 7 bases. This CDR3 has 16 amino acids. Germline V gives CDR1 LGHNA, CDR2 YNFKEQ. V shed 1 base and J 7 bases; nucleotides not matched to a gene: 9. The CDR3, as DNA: TGTGCCAGCAGCCAAGGGCTAGCGGAGTGGAGCGGGGAGCTGTTTTTT. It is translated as CASSQGLAEWSGELFF.

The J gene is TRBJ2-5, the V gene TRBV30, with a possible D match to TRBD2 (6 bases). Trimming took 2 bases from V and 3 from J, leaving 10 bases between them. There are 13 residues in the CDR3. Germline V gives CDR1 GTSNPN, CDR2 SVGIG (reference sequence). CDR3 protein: CAWSSSGEETQYF. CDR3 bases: TGTGCCTGGAGTTCCTCGGGGGAAGAGACCCAGTACTTC.

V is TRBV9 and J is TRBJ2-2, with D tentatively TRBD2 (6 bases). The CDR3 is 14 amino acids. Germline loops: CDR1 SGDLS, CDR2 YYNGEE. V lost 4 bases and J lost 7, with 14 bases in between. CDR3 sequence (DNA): TGTGCCAGCAGCTTCTACTGGGGGGACGGGGAGCTGTTTTTT. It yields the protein CASSFYWGDGELFF.

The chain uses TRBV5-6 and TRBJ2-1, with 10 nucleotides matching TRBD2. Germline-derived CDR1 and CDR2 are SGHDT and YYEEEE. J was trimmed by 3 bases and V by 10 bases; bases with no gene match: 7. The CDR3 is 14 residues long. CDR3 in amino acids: CAGSGRPLYNEQFF. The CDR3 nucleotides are TGTGCCGGTAGCGGGAGGCCTCTCTACAATGAGCAGTTCTTC.